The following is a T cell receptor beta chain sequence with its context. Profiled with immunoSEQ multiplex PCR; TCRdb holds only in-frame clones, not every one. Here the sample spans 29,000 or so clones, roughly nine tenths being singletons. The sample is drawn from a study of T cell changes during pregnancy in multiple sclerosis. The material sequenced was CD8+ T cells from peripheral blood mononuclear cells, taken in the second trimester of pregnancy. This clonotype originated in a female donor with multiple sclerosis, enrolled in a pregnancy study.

In DNA, the CDR3 is TGTGCCAGCAGTGACTCCGGACAGGGGCCCAGTGGTGGCTACACCTTC. Translation gives CASSDSGQGPSGGYTF. The V call is TRBV6-4, the J call TRBJ1-2; 9 bases agree with TRBD1. The V gene end was trimmed by 0 bases and the J gene end by 7 bases; junction bases not matched to a gene: 9. Germline CDR1 MRHNA, CDR2 SNTAGT. The length of the CDR3 is 16 residues.